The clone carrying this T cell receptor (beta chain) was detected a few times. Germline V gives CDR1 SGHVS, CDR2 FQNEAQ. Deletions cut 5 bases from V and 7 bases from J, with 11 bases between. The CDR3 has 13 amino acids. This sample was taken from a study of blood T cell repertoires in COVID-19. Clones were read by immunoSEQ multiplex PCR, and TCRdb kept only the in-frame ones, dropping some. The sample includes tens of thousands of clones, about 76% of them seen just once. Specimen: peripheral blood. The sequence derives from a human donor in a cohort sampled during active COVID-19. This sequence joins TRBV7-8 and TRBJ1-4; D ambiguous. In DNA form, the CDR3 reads TGTGCCAGCAGCCCATCCATGAGTGAAAAACTGTTTTTT. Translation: CASSPSMSEKLFF.